What follows are 11 T cell receptor beta chains derived from one specimen sequenced in a study of CD8 T cells in ankylosing spondylitis. From the 5' RACE reads, TCRdb called clonotypes with MiXCR, one entry per CDR3 protein. The repertoire consists of about 500,000 distinct CDR3 sequences, with roughly 13% occurring once and the leading ten covering nearly 7%. Their target antigens are unknown. General study results and limits: A TCR beta motif of 8 or 9 highly homologous variants appeared characteristic of ankylosing spondylitis blood.

Sequencing was done on a sample of blood, either unsorted or a sorted T cell fraction (not recorded which). The receptors were gathered from a male donor with ankylosing spondylitis.

A few counts support this clonotype. The chain is built from TRBV29-1 and TRBJ1-2, with no clear D. Between the trimmed V and J ends, which lost 2 bases and 4 bases, there was a span of 11 bases. The CDR3 runs to 13 residues. Per germline, CDR1 SQVTM and CDR2 ANQGSEA. The CDR3 here is CSVEREAFYGYTF. The DNA for the CDR3 is TGCAGCGTTGAACGGGAGGCTTTCTATGGCTACACCTTC.

The rearrangement joins TRBV5-5 to TRBJ1-2; 8 bases map to TRBD1. Trimming removed 2 bases from V and 4 bases from J; junction bases left unmatched: 4. The germline CDR1 and CDR2 sequences are SGHKS and YYEKEE (reference sequence). This CDR3 has 14 amino acids. CDR3 sequence: CASSFRGRVYGYTF. The DNA for the CDR3 is TGTGCCAGCAGCTTCAGGGGGCGCGTCTATGGCTACACCTTC.

This sequence joins TRBV20-1 and TRBJ2-5; TRBD1 is a possible D gene (6 bases). V lost 5 bases and J 4 bases, leaving 14 bases between the germline ends. The CDR3 is made up of 13 amino acids. CDR1 and CDR2 from the germline V gene are DFQATT and SNEGSKA (reference sequence). In DNA form, the CDR3 reads TGCAGTGCTGACACAGGGTTCGGAGAGACCCAGTACTTC. Its translation: CSADTGFGETQYF.

This clonotype was seen a few times. This sequence joins TRBV20-1 and TRBJ2-3; D is possibly TRBD2 (6 bases). The V end lost 6 bases, the J end lost 4 bases, and 11 bases lay between the germline ends. Germline V gene sequence: CDR1 DFQATT, CDR2 SNEGSKA (reference sequence). The CDR3 covers 12 residues. The CDR3 nucleotides read TGCAGTGCAAGGGAGCGGGCAGATACGCAGTATTTT. It is translated as CSARERADTQYF.

This clonotype was counted a few times. The chain links TRBV2 to TRBJ2-1; 9 nucleotides agree with TRBD2. CDR1 and CDR2 (germline): SNHLY, FYNNEI. The V gene end was trimmed by 6 bases and the J gene end by 0 bases; junction bases not matched to a gene: 3. There are 15 residues in the CDR3. Here the CDR3 DNA reads TGTGCCAGCAGGGGACTAGCATCCTCCTACAATGAGCAGTTCTTC. Translation: CASRGLASSYNEQFF.

This chain uses TRBV6-1 with TRBJ2-1, with TRBD2 identical over 11 bases. Germline V gene lookup returns CDR1 MNHNS and CDR2 SASEGT. V lost 4 bases to trimming and J lost 3 bases; unmatched junction nucleotides: 5. CDR3 length equals 16 residues. The CDR3 coding sequence is TGTGCCAGCAGTGCTGGGACTAGCGGATTCTACAATGAGCAGTTCTTC. Translating gives CASSAGTSGFYNEQFF.

Only a few counts were recorded for this clonotype. The chain combines TRBV4-2 with TRBJ1-2; perhaps TRBD1 as D (5 bases). The CDR3 sequence is 19 residues long. Germline V gene sequence: CDR1 LGHNA, CDR2 YNFKEQ. V was pared by 2 bases and J by 5 bases, with 27 bases between. In nucleotides, the CDR3 is TGTGCCAGCAGCCAAAACTTACCGGGACGGGAGAGCGGTGGGTATGGCTACACCTTC. Protein sequence: CASSQNLPGRESGGYGYTF.

This chain uses TRBV20-1 with TRBJ2-2; 8 bases align to TRBD2. The CDR3 runs 18 residues. The germline gives CDR1 DFQATT, CDR2 SNEGSKA (reference sequence). The J segment lost 2 bases and the V segment lost 2 bases, leaving 13 bases of the junction unmatched. The chain's CDR3 is CSARRGGWSGSNTGELFF. In nucleotides, the CDR3 is TGCAGTGCTAGAAGGGGGGGCTGGAGCGGGAGCAACACCGGGGAGCTGTTTTTT.

This clonotype was detected many times. This chain links TRBV21-1 with TRBJ1-5; the table assigns TRBD1, which was not confirmed against the DNA. TRBV21-1 is a known pseudogene. This CDR3 has 15 residues. CDR3 residues: CASSPYRGNNQPQHF. The CDR3 nucleotides read TGTGCCAGCAGCCCCTACAGGGGAAACAATCAGCCCCAGCATTTT.

The chain is built from TRBV5-1 and TRBJ2-3, with TRBD2 matching 11 bases. This CDR3 region has 17 residues. Trimming took 5 bases from V and 4 from J; bases not matched to a gene: 12. CDR1 SGHRS and CDR2 YFSETQ come from the germline V gene. The CDR3 sequence: CASSLGATSGSADTQYF. CDR3 DNA: TGCGCCAGCAGTCTTGGGGCCACTAGCGGGAGTGCAGATACGCAGTATTTT.

This clonotype showed up just a few times. The CDR3 sequence: CASRRLVGPYGYTF. The CDR3 nucleotides are TGTGCCAGCAGGCGCCTCGTAGGACCCTATGGCTACACCTTC. The V gene is TRBV27, the J gene TRBJ1-2, with no clear D. Trimming cost V 6 bases and J 4 bases, with 15 bases left between them. Germline V gives CDR1 MNHEY, CDR2 SMNVEV (reference sequence). The CDR3 spans 14 residues.